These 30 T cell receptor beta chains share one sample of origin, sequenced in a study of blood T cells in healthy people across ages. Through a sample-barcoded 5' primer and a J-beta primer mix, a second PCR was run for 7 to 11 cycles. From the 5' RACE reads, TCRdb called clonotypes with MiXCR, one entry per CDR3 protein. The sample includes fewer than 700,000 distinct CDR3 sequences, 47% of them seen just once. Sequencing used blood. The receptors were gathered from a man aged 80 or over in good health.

This chain's CDR3 is CSVDKAWTSGRDTQYF. The CDR3, as DNA: TGCAGCGTTGATAAGGCGTGGACTAGCGGGAGAGATACGCAGTATTTT. The chain carries TRBV29-1 and TRBJ2-3, with TRBD2 identical over 13 bases. CDR3 size: 16 residues. The J segment lost 5 bases and the V segment lost 3 bases, leaving 8 bases of the junction unmatched. Per the germline V gene, CDR1 is SQVTM and CDR2 is ANQGSEA.

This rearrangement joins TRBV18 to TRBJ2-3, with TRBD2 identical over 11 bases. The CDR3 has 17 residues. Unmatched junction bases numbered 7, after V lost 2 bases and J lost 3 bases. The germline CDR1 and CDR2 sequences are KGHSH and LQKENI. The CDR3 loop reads CASSPTSGGPPTDTQYF. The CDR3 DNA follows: TGTGCCAGCTCACCAACTAGCGGGGGCCCACCGACAGATACGCAGTATTTT.

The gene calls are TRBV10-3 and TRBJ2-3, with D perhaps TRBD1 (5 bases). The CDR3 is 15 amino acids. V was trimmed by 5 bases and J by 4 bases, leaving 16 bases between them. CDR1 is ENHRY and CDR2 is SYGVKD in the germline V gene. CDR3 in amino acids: CAISSEDTSPDTQYF. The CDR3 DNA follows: TGTGCCATCAGTTCTGAGGACACGAGCCCAGATACGCAGTATTTT.

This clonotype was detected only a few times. The CDR3 loop is CAIDSGQSNYGYTF. The CDR3 DNA follows: TGTGCCATCGATAGCGGACAGTCTAACTATGGCTACACCTTC. The chain links TRBV10-3 to TRBJ1-2; possible D gene TRBD1, 6 bases. CDR3 length: 14 amino acids. Trimming cost V 8 bases and J 0 bases, with 13 bases left between them. Germline CDR1 and CDR2: ENHRY and SYGVKD.

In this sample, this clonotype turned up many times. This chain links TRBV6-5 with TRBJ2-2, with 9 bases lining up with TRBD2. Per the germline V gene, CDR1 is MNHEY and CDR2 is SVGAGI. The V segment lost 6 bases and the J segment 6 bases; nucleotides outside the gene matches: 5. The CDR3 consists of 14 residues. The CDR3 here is CASRPGLASGELFF. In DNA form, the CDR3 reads TGTGCCAGCAGGCCGGGACTAGCATCCGGGGAGCTGTTTTTT.

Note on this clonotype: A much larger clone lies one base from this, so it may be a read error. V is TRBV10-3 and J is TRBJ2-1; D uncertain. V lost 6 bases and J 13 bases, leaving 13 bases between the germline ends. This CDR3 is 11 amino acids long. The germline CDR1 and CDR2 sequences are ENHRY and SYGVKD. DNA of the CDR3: TGTGCCATCAGAGCCTCGGAGACCCAGTTCTTC. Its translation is CAIRASETQFF.

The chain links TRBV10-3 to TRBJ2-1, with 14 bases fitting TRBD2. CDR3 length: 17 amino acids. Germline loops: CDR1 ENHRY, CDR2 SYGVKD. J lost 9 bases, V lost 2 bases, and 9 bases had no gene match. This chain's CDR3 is CAISEPGTSGSFGEQFF. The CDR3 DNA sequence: TGTGCCATCAGTGAGCCCGGGACTAGCGGGAGCTTCGGTGAGCAGTTCTTC.

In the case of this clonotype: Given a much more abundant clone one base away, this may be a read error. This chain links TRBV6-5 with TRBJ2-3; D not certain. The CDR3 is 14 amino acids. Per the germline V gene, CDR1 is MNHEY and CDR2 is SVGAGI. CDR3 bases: TGTGCCAGCAGTCACTCTTCCTTGGGAGATACGCAGTATTTT. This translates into CASSHSSLGDTQYF.

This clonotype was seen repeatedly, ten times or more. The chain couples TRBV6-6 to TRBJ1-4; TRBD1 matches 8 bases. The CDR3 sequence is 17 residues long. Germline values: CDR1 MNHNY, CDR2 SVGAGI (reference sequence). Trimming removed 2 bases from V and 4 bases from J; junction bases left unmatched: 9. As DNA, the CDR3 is TGTGCCAGCAGTTACCGGGACAGGTCCTTGGTTAATGAAAAACTGTTTTTT. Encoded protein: CASSYRDRSLVNEKLFF.

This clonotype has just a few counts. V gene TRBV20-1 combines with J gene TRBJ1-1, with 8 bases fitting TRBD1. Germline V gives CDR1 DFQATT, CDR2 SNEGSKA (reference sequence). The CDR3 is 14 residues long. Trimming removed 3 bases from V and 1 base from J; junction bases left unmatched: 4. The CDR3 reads CSASGDRGNTEAFF. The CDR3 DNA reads TGCAGTGCTAGTGGTGACAGGGGGAACACTGAAGCTTTCTTT.

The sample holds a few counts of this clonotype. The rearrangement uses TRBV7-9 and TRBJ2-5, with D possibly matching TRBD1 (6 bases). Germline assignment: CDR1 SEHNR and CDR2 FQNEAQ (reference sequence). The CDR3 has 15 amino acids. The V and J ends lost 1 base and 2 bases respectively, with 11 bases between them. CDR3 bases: TGTGCCAGCAGCTTAGGAGGGCAGGGGCAAGAGACCCAGTACTTC. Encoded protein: CASSLGGQGQETQYF.

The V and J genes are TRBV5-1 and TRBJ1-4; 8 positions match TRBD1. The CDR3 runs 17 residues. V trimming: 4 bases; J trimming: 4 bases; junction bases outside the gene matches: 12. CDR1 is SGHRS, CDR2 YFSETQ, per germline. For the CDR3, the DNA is TGCGCCAGCAGCCCCGGGACAGGCCTTCACCGTAATGAAAAACTGTTTTTT. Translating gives CASSPGTGLHRNEKLFF.

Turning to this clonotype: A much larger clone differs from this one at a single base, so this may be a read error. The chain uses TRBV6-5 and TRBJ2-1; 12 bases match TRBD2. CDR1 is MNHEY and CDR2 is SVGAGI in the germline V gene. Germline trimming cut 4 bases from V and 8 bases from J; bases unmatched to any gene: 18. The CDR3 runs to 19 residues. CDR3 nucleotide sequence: TGTGCCAGCAGTTCACATACACTAGCGGGGGGCTCTAGCCCTCATGAGCAGTTCTTC. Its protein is CASSSHTLAGGSSPHEQFF.

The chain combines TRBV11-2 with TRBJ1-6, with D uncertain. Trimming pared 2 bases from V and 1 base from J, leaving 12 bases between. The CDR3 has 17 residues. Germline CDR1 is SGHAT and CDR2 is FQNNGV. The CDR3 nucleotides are TGTGCCAGCAGCTTAATGGGGATGGAGTCCTATAATTCACCCCTCCACTTT. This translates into CASSLMGMESYNSPLHF.

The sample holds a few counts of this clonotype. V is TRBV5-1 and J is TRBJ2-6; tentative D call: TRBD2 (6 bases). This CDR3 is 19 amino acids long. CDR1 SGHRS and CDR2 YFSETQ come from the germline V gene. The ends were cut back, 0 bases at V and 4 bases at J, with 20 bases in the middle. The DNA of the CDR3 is TGCGCCAGCAGCTTGGACGGAACTAGCTACTTGGGGGGGGCCAACGTCCTGACTTTC. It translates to CASSLDGTSYLGGANVLTF.

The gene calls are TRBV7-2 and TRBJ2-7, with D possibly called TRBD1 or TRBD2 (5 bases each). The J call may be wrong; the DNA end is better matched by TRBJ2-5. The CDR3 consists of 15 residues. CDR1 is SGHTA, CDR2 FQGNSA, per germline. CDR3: CASSLAPGAGETQYF. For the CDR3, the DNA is TGTGCCAGCAGCTTAGCCCCCGGGGCCGGGGAGACCCAGTACTTC.

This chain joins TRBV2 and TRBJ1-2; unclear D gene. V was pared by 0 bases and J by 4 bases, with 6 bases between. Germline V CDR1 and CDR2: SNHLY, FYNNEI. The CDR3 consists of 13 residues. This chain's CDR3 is CASSEAPRYGYTF. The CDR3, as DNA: TGTGCCAGCAGTGAAGCCCCACGCTATGGCTACACCTTC.

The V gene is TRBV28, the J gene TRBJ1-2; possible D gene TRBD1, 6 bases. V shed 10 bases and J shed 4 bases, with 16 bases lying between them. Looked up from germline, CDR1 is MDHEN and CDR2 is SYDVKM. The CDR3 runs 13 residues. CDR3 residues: CATSRGGGYGYTF. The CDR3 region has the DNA TGTGCCACCTCACGGGGGGGCGGCTATGGCTACACCTTC.

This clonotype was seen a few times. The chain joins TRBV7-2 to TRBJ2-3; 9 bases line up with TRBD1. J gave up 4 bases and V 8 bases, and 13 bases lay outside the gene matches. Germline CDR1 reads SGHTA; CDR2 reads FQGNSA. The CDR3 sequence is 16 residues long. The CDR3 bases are TGTGCCAGCGGACCGGGACAGGGTCACAGCTCAGATACGCAGTATTTT. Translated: CASGPGQGHSSDTQYF. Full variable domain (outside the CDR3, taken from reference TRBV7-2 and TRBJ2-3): GAGVSQSPSNKVTEKGKDVELRCDPISGHTALYWYRQSLGQGLEFLIYFQGNSAPDKSGLPSDRFSAERTGGSVSTLTIQRTQQEDSAVYLCASGPGQGHSSDTQYFGPGTRLTVL.

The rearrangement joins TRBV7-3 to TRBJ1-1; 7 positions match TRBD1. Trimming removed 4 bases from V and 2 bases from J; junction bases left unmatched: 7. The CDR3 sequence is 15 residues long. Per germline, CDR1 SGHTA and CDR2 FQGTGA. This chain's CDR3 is CASSWTGTANTEAFF. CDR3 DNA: TGTGCCAGCAGCTGGACCGGGACAGCAAACACTGAAGCTTTCTTT.

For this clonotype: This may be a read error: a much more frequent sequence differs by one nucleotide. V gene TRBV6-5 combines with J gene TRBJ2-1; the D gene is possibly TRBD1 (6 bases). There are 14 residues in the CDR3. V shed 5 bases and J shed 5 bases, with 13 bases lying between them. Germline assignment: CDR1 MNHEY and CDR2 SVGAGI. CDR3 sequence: CASSANRVHNEQFF. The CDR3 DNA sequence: TGTGCCAGCAGTGCTAACAGGGTCCACAATGAGCAGTTCTTC.

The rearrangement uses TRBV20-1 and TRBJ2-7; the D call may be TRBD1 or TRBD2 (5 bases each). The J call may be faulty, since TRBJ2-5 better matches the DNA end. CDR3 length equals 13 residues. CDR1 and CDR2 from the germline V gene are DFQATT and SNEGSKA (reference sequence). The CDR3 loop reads CSAMVSGPGTQYF. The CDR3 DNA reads TGCAGTGCGATGGTGTCGGGACCCGGGACCCAGTACTTC.

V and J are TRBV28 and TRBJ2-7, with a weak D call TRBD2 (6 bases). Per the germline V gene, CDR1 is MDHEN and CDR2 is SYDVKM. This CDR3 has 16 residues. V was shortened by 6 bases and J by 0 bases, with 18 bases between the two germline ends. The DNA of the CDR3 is TGTGCCAGCAGCCTCGGGGGTGGGGCGAGCTCCTACGAGCAGTACTTC. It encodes CASSLGGGASSYEQYF.

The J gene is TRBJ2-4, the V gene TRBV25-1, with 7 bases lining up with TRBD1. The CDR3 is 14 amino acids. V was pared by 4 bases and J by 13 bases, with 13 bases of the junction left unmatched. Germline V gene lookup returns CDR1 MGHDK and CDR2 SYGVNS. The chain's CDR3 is CASSATGSQENQYF. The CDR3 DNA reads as TGTGCCAGCAGTGCGACAGGGTCCCAAGAGAACCAGTACTTC.

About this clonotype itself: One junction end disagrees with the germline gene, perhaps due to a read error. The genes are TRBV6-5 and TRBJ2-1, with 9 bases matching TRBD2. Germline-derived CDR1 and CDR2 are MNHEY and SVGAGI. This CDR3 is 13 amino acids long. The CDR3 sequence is CVSSPGLAYEQFF. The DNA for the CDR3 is TGTGTCAGCAGCCCCGGACTAGCGTATGAGCAGTTCTTC.

The DNA for the CDR3 is TGCAGCGCAGGGGCTAGGAATTTAGCGACCCAGTACTTC. Its translation: CSAGARNLATQYF. V usage is TRBV29-1 and J usage is TRBJ2-5, with a tentative D call TRBD1 (6 bases). The V and J ends lost 7 bases and 7 bases respectively, with 19 bases between them. The CDR3 loop spans 13 amino acids. Per the germline V gene, CDR1 is SQVTM and CDR2 is ANQGSEA.

CDR3 coding DNA: TGTGCCAGCACTCAGGGAGGGGATACGCAGTATTTT. It encodes CASTQGGDTQYF. The chain is built from TRBV11-2 and TRBJ2-3; 7 nucleotides line up with TRBD2. The V gene end was trimmed by 7 bases and the J gene end by 6 bases; junction bases not matched to a gene: 4. Germline V gives CDR1 SGHAT, CDR2 FQNNGV. This CDR3 has 12 amino acids.

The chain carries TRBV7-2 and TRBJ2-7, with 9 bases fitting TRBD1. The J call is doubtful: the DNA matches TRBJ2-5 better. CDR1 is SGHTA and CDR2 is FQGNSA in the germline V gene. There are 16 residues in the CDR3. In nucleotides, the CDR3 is TGTGCCAGCAGCCCTATTGGGACAGGGAGGCAAGAGACCCAGTACTTC. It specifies CASSPIGTGRQETQYF.

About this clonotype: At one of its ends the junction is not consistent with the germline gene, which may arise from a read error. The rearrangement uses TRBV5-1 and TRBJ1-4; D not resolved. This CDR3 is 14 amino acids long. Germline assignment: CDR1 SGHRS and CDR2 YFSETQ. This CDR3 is CASSPRGRNEKLFF. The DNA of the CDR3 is TGTGCCAGCAGTCCCCGGGGAAGAAATGAAAAACTGTTTTTT. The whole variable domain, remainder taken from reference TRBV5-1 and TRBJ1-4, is KAGVTQTPRYLIKTRGQQVTLSCSPISGHRSVSWYQQTPGQGLQFLFEYFSETQRNKGNFPGRFSGRQFSNSRSEMNVSTLELGDSALYLCASSPRGRNEKLFFGSGTQLSVL.

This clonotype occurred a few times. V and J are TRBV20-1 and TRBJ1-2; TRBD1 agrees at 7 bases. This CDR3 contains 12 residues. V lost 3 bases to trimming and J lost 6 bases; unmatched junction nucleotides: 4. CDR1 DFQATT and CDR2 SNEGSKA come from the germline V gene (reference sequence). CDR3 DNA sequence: TGCAGTGCTAGTTCCGGGACAGATGGCTACACCTTC. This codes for CSASSGTDGYTF.